This is a list of T cell receptor beta chains from one sample in a study of control samples from healthy donors and cancer patients. Method: immunoSEQ multiplex PCR; TCRdb's copy keeps in-frame clones and lacks some. This sample yields about 140,000 clones, of which around 94% are seen a single time; under 15% belongs to the top ten. The sequencing sample was made of blood. These receptors were collected from a man in his forties or fifties in good health. CDR3s include the opening cysteine and the closing phenylalanine or tryptophan. The D gene is left open where the match is weak. Part of the rows lack a size; the others show once, few, many or a class for expanded clones.

j_call d_call clone_size v_call cdr3_aa cdr3_nt
TRBJ1-5 NA NA TRBV19 CASSIDGAFNQPQHF TGTGCCAGTAGTATAGATGGGGCGTTTAACCAGCCCCAGCATTTT
TRBJ1-1 NA NA TRBV5-5 CASSLATEAFF TGTGCCAGCAGCTTGGCTACGGAAGCTTTCTTT
TRBJ2-1 TRBD2 NA TRBV5-6 CASSLKGRGDYNEQFF TGTGCCAGCAGCTTGAAGGGGCGGGGGGATTACAATGAGCAGTTCTTC
TRBJ2-5 NA once TRBV4-1 CASSQEGAQETQYF TGCGCCAGCAGCCAGGAAGGGGCGCAGGAGACCCAGTACTTC
TRBJ1-5 NA NA TRBV10-3 CAISRIGVSEQPQHF TGTGCCATCAGCCGGATCGGGGTTTCAGAGCAGCCCCAGCATTTT
TRBJ1-5 NA NA TRBV7-8 CASSLVPGDFNSNQPQHF TGTGCCAGCAGCTTAGTTCCAGGGGATTTCAATAGCAATCAGCCCCAGCATTTT
TRBJ2-7 TRBD2 NA TRBV4-1 CASSPSGGSHTYEQYF TGCGCCAGCAGTCCATCGGGGGGGTCTCACACCTACGAGCAGTACTTC
TRBJ1-3 NA NA TRBV6-5 CASSYSDRGNTIYF TGTGCCAGCAGTTACTCTGACAGGGGAAACACCATATATTTT
TRBJ1-2 NA NA TRBV11-2 CASSYLSAGPKGYTF TGTGCCAGCAGCTATTTATCCGCAGGGCCTAAGGGCTACACCTTC
TRBJ1-2 NA NA TRBV18 CASSPPVEVGRYGYTF TGTGCCAGCTCACCACCTGTGGAAGTGGGAAGGTATGGCTACACCTTC
TRBJ2-3 NA NA TRBV29-1 CSVEVRRDTQYF TGCAGCGTTGAAGTTCGAAGGGATACGCAGTATTTT
TRBJ1-2 TRBD1 NA TRBV24-1 CATSEQGARGYTF TGTGCCACCAGTGAACAGGGGGCTCGTGGCTACACCTTC